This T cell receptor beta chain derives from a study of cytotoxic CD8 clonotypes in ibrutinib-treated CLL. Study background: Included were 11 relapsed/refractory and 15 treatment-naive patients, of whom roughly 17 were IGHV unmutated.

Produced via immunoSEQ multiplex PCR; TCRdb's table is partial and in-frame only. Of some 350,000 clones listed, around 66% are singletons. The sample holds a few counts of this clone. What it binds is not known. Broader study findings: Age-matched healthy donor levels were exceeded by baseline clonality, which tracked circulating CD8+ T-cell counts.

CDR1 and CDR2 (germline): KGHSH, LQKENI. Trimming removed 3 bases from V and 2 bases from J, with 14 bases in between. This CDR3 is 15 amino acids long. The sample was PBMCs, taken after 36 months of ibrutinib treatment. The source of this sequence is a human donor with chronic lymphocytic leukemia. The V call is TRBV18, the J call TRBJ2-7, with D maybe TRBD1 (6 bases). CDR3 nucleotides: TGTGCCAGCTCACCCCCCAGACAGGCGGCCTACGAGCAGTACTTC. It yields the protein CASSPPRQAAYEQYF.